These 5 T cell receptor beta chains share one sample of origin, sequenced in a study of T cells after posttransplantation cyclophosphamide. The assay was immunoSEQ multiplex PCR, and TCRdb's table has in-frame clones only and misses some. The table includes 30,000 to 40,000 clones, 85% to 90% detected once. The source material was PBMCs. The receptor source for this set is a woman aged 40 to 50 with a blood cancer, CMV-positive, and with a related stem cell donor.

The CDR3 nucleotides read TGTGCCAGTATAGGAAGGGGGCCAGACACTGAAGCTTTCTTT. It codes for CASIGRGPDTEAFF. The J gene is TRBJ1-1, the V gene TRBV19; TRBD1 aligns across 7 bases. Trimming cost V 7 bases and J 3 bases; bases outside gene matches: 8. Germline V gene data show CDR1 as LNHDA and CDR2 as SQIVND (reference sequence). The length of the CDR3 is 14 residues.

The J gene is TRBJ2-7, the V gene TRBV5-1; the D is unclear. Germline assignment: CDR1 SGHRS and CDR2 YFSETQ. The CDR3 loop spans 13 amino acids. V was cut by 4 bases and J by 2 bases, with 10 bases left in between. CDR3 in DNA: TGCGCCAGCAGCCCAGGAAATGCCTACGAGCAGTACTTC. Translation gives CASSPGNAYEQYF.

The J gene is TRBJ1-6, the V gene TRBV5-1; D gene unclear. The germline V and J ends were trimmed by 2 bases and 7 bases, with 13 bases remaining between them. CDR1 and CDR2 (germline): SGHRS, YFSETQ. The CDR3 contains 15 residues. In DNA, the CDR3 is TGCGCCAGCAGCTTAACCGGGGTGGGGAATTCACCCCTCCACTTT. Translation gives CASSLTGVGNSPLHF.

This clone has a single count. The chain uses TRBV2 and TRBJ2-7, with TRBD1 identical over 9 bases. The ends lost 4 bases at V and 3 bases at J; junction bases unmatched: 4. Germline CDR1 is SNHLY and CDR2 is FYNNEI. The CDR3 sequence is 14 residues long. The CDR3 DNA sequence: TGTGCCAGCAGTGTGGGGACAGGGCTCTACGAGCAGTACTTC. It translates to CASSVGTGLYEQYF. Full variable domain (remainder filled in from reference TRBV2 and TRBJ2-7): EPEVTQTPSHQVTQMGQEVILRCVPISNHLYFYWYRQILGQKVEFLVSFYNNEISEKSEIFDDQFSVERPDGSNFTLKIRSTKLEDSAMYFCASSVGTGLYEQYFGPGTRLTVT.

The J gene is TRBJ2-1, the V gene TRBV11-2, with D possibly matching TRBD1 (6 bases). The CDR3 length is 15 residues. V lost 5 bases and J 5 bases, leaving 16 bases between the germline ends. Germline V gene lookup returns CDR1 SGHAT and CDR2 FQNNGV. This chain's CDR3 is CASSRAGTLHNEQFF. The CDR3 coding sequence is TGTGCCAGCAGCCGGGCCGGGACACTTCACAATGAGCAGTTCTTC. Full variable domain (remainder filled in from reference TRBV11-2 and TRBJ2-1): EAGVAQSPRYKIIEKRQSVAFWCNPISGHATLYWYQQILGQGPKLLIQFQNNGVVDDSQLPKDRFSAERLKGVDSTLKIQPAKLEDSAVYLCASSRAGTLHNEQFFGPGTRLTVL.